The T cell receptor (beta chain) described here comes from a study of immune evolution from preneoplasia to lung adenocarcinoma. This table comes from immunoSEQ multiplex PCR, and its TCRdb copy is limited to in-frame clones, with some not included. Among 15,000 or so clones, over 65% were seen once, and the ten largest hold 2.5% to 3%. CDR1 is MDHEN and CDR2 is SYDVKM in the germline V gene. Trimming took 8 bases from V and 7 from J, leaving 15 bases between them. The CDR3 runs 12 residues. The sample was FFPE minimally invasive lung adenocarcinoma tissue. The rearrangement joins TRBV28 to TRBJ2-7; D not certain. This sequence originates from a person in their sixties or seventies with lung adenocarcinoma. CDR3 coding DNA: TGTGCCAGCGGATGGTGGGTTGGTGAGCAGTACTTC. Protein: CASGWWVGEQYF.